This is a list of T cell receptor beta chains from one sample in a study of T cell changes during pregnancy in multiple sclerosis. Data came from immunoSEQ multiplex PCR; TCRdb stores just in-frame clones and leaves some out. The table has some 69,000 clones, 90% seen once. The material sequenced was peripheral blood, taken in the second trimester of pregnancy. The origin of the receptors is a female donor in good health, enrolled as a control in a pregnancy study. Each CDR3 is given with its conserved first and last residue. A D gene is named only where the DNA matches it firmly. Clone size is not always given. Where it is, it says once, few, many or a class for expanded clones.

abundance: once; v_gene: TRBV9; len: 15; d_gene: TRBD1; j_gene: TRBJ2-3; CDR3aa: CASSPGGTGADTQYF; CDR3nt: TGTGCCAGCAGCCCGGGGGGGACAGGGGCAGATACGCAGTATTTT
abundance: NA; v_gene: TRBV5-1; len: 14; d_gene: NA; j_gene: TRBJ2-1; CDR3aa: CASSLISSNDEQFF; CDR3nt: TGCGCCAGCAGCTTAATCTCTAGCAACGATGAGCAGTTCTTC
abundance: NA; v_gene: TRBV29-1; len: 13; d_gene: NA; j_gene: TRBJ1-2; CDR3aa: CSVDREHGAGYTF; CDR3nt: TGCAGCGTTGATCGTGAGCATGGTGCTGGCTACACCTTC
abundance: NA; v_gene: TRBV10-1; len: 16; d_gene: NA; j_gene: TRBJ2-2; CDR3aa: CASSERRGGPAGELFF; CDR3nt: TGCGCCAGCAGTGAGCGGCGCGGGGGCCCCGCCGGGGAGCTGTTTTTT
abundance: NA; v_gene: TRBV4-1; len: 16; d_gene: TRBD1; j_gene: TRBJ2-7; CDR3aa: CASSQSAGQGAQEQYF; CDR3nt: TGCGCCAGCAGCCAGTCCGCGGGACAGGGGGCGCAGGAGCAGTACTTC
abundance: NA; v_gene: TRBV11-2; len: 14; d_gene: NA; j_gene: TRBJ2-7; CDR3aa: CASSLGAGKGEQYF; CDR3nt: TGTGCCAGCAGCTTAGGTGCAGGGAAGGGCGAGCAGTACTTC
abundance: NA; v_gene: TRBV5-6; len: 15; d_gene: NA; j_gene: TRBJ1-2; CDR3aa: CASSLTGRRNYGYTF; CDR3nt: TGTGCCAGCAGCTTAACAGGGAGAAGAAACTATGGCTACACCTTC
abundance: NA; v_gene: TRBV5-4; len: 15; d_gene: NA; j_gene: TRBJ2-5; CDR3aa: CASSLEGAVIETQYF; CDR3nt: TGTGCCAGCAGCTTGGAAGGGGCGGTAATAGAGACCCAGTACTTC
abundance: NA; v_gene: TRBV4-2; len: 11; d_gene: NA; j_gene: TRBJ2-7; CDR3aa: CASSNNYEQYF; CDR3nt: TGTGCCAGCAGCAACAACTACGAGCAGTACTTC
abundance: NA; v_gene: TRBV5-1; len: 16; d_gene: NA; j_gene: TRBJ1-1; CDR3aa: CASSPRQAEMNTEAFF; CDR3nt: TGCGCCAGCAGCCCTCGACAGGCGGAGATGAACACTGAAGCTTTCTTT
abundance: NA; v_gene: TRBV4-1; len: 16; d_gene: NA; j_gene: TRBJ2-7; CDR3aa: CASSLTSGPQTYEQYF; CDR3nt: TGCGCCAGCAGCCTCACAAGCGGACCACAGACCTACGAGCAGTACTTC
abundance: NA; v_gene: TRBV6-1; len: 15; d_gene: NA; j_gene: TRBJ2-3; CDR3aa: CASSEAAGIADTQYF; CDR3nt: TGTGCCAGCAGTGAAGCGGCAGGGATTGCAGATACGCAGTATTTT
abundance: NA; v_gene: TRBV5-6; len: 13; d_gene: NA; j_gene: TRBJ2-7; CDR3aa: CASSSASSSPQYF; CDR3nt: TGTGCCAGCAGCTCCGCTAGCTCCTCCCCGCAGTACTTC
abundance: NA; v_gene: TRBV6-4; len: 15; d_gene: TRBD1; j_gene: TRBJ1-1; CDR3aa: CASSDSDRGVTEAFF; CDR3nt: TGTGCCAGCAGTGACTCGGACAGGGGTGTCACTGAAGCTTTCTTT
abundance: NA; v_gene: TRBV11-2; len: 13; d_gene: NA; j_gene: TRBJ2-7; CDR3aa: CASSLHRDHEQYF; CDR3nt: TGTGCCAGCAGCTTGCACAGGGACCACGAGCAGTACTTC
abundance: NA; v_gene: TRBV13; len: 15; d_gene: TRBD2; j_gene: TRBJ2-1; CDR3aa: CASSLGLAGLNEQFF; CDR3nt: TGTGCCAGCAGCTTAGGACTAGCGGGCCTCAATGAGCAGTTCTTC
abundance: NA; v_gene: TRBV13; len: 17; d_gene: TRBD1; j_gene: TRBJ2-7; CDR3aa: CASSPITRGQGGYEQYF; CDR3nt: TGTGCCAGCAGCCCGATCACCCGGGGACAGGGGGGGTACGAGCAGTACTTC
abundance: once; v_gene: TRBV9; len: 15; d_gene: TRBD1; j_gene: TRBJ2-7; CDR3aa: CASSEGTGTNYEQYF; CDR3nt: TGTGCCAGCAGCGAGGGGACAGGGACGAACTACGAGCAGTACTTC
abundance: NA; v_gene: TRBV6-5; len: 12; d_gene: TRBD1; j_gene: TRBJ1-4; CDR3aa: CAARGLGEKLFF; CDR3nt: TGTGCCGCCAGGGGGCTTGGTGAAAAACTGTTTTTT
abundance: NA; v_gene: TRBV6-4; len: 12; d_gene: NA; j_gene: TRBJ2-7; CDR3aa: CASSPTGNEQYF; CDR3nt: TGTGCCAGCAGTCCTACAGGGAACGAGCAGTACTTC
abundance: NA; v_gene: TRBV5-1; len: 15; d_gene: TRBD2; j_gene: TRBJ2-5; CDR3aa: CASSSGTSAQETQYF; CDR3nt: TGCGCCAGCAGCTCCGGGACTAGCGCACAAGAGACCCAGTACTTC
abundance: NA; v_gene: TRBV2; len: 13; d_gene: NA; j_gene: TRBJ1-2; CDR3aa: CASSGQPNYGYTF; CDR3nt: TGTGCCAGCAGTGGACAGCCTAACTATGGCTACACCTTC
abundance: NA; v_gene: TRBV27; len: 16; d_gene: TRBD1; j_gene: TRBJ2-6; CDR3aa: CASADRVSAGANVLTF; CDR3nt: TGTGCCAGCGCGGACAGGGTCTCGGCTGGGGCCAACGTCCTGACTTTC
abundance: few; v_gene: TRBV29-1; len: 16; d_gene: TRBD2; j_gene: TRBJ2-1; CDR3aa: CSVCLGLAGVYNEQFF; CDR3nt: TGCAGCGTGTGCCTTGGACTAGCGGGAGTCTACAATGAGCAGTTCTTC